The 20 T cell receptor beta chains reported below all come from one sample, sequenced in a study of identical twins (dated by TCRdb to about 2016). The library was made by 5' RACE. Sequenced on an Illumina HiSeq 2000. TCRdb reran the public reads through fastp at Q25 and MiXCR, keeping productive beta chains. Rows matching on CDR3 protein sequence are summarized as one entry with the most common DNA and genes. The sample contains about 890,000 distinct CDR3 sequences, 9% to 15% of them found a single time. Around 1.5% of the sample is taken by the ten largest. This same sample was also taken into another study, of yellow fever vaccine responses in identical twins.

The sample was PBMCs. The receptors originated from a woman younger than 30 in good health.

This clonotype was recorded a few times. The chain is built from TRBV6-2 or TRBV6-3 and TRBJ2-1; possible D gene TRBD2, 6 bases. Trimming shortened V by 6 bases and J by 4 bases, and 13 bases separated the two germline ends. CDR3 size: 14 residues. Looked up from germline, CDR1 is MNHEY and CDR2 is SVGEGT. CDR3 DNA sequence: TGTGCCAGCAGGGTACCGGGACTTTACAATGAGCAGTTCTTC. Translation: CASRVPGLYNEQFF.

This clonotype has at least ten counts. The DNA for the CDR3 is TGTGCCAGCAGTGGGGACAGCTATCAGCCCCAGCATTTT. It yields the protein CASSGDSYQPQHF. This sequence joins TRBV2 and TRBJ1-5; 7 bases agree with TRBD1. Trimming removed 4 bases from V and 5 bases from J; junction bases left unmatched: 2. Germline-derived CDR1 and CDR2 are SNHLY and FYNNEI. The CDR3 runs 13 residues.

This clonotype was picked up a small number of times. The chain combines TRBV11-2 with TRBJ1-1; D is possibly TRBD1 (6 bases). CDR1 and CDR2 (germline): SGHAT, FQNNGV. CDR3 size: 15 residues. The germline V and J ends were trimmed by 5 bases and 1 base, with 14 bases remaining between them. CDR3 DNA: TGTGCCAGCAGCGGAACAGGGTGGGGGAACACTGAAGCTTTCTTT. It translates to CASSGTGWGNTEAFF.

This clonotype was counted a few times. The chain couples TRBV5-1 to TRBJ2-1; the match to TRBD2 covers 9 bases. Germline CDR1 reads SGHRS; CDR2 reads YFSETQ. The V segment lost 0 bases and the J segment 5 bases; nucleotides outside the gene matches: 6. The CDR3 is 16 amino acids. CDR3 in amino acids: CASSLVSGRVHNEQFF. The CDR3 DNA reads as TGCGCCAGCAGCTTGGTTAGCGGGAGAGTCCACAATGAGCAGTTCTTC.

At least ten counts were recorded for this clonotype. The chain carries TRBV5-6 and TRBJ2-3, with D possibly being TRBD1 (6 bases). The germline V gene encodes CDR1 SGHDT and CDR2 YYEEEE. The CDR3 is 15 amino acids. V lost 3 bases to trimming and J lost 2 bases, with 13 bases between them. CDR3 nucleotides: TGTGCCAGCAGCTGGGGGCAGGAAGACACAGATACGCAGTATTTT. Encoded protein: CASSWGQEDTDTQYF.

The rearrangement uses TRBV9 and TRBJ1-6; 8 bases are a match to TRBD1. Looked up from germline, CDR1 is SGDLS and CDR2 is YYNGEE. The CDR3 contains 13 residues. Trimming removed 3 bases from V and 10 bases from J; junction bases left unmatched: 3. The chain's CDR3 is CASSGQGISPLHF. CDR3 DNA sequence: TGTGCCAGCAGCGGACAGGGGATCTCACCCCTCCACTTT.

The chain is built from TRBV12-3 or TRBV12-4 and TRBJ2-7, with 8 positions matching TRBD2. Losses at the gene ends were 3 bases for V and 3 bases for J; bases not matched to a gene: 4. The CDR3 is made up of 14 amino acids. The CDR3 here is CASSFSSGYYEQYF. The CDR3 nucleotides are TGTGCCAGCAGTTTTTCTAGCGGGTACTACGAGCAGTACTTC.

Ten or more counts support this clonotype. This sequence joins TRBV4-2 and TRBJ2-3; the D is unclear. CDR1 LGHNA and CDR2 YNFKEQ come from the germline V gene. The CDR3 spans 14 residues. With 0 bases removed from V and 8 bases from J, the gap between germline ends came to 12 bases. In nucleotides, the CDR3 is TGTGCCAGCAGCCAAGATAACGAAGTCGCTACGCAGTATTTT. This encodes CASSQDNEVATQYF.

This clonotype was seen more than once but under ten times. The V and J genes are TRBV4-1 and TRBJ1-6; D perhaps matches TRBD1 (5 bases). The CDR3 totals 13 residues. Germline V gene data show CDR1 as MGHRA and CDR2 as YSYEKL. Trimming took 8 bases from V and 10 from J, leaving 15 bases between them. The CDR3 DNA sequence: TGCGCCAGCGGGGCAGGCGGGAACTCACCCCTCCACTTT. Protein: CASGAGGNSPLHF.

The chain combines TRBV5-1 with TRBJ2-2; the match to TRBD1 covers 7 bases. CDR3 length equals 16 residues. With 4 bases clipped from V and 1 base from J, the junction kept 7 bases outside the gene matches. Germline CDR1 SGHRS, CDR2 YFSETQ. This CDR3 is CASSRAGTVNTGELFF. The CDR3 coding sequence is TGCGCCAGCAGCCGGGCCGGGACAGTGAACACCGGGGAGCTGTTTTTT.

This clonotype was counted between two and nine times. The genes are TRBV12-3 or TRBV12-4 and TRBJ2-1, with TRBD2 as a possible D gene (5 bases). V shed 5 bases and J shed 8 bases, with 13 bases lying between them. The CDR3 runs 13 residues. The CDR3 protein is CASSTTWGDEQFF. In nucleotides, the CDR3 is TGTGCCAGCAGTACCACCTGGGGAGATGAGCAGTTCTTC.

The chain carries TRBV6-1 and TRBJ2-7; D ambiguous. This CDR3 contains 12 residues. With 2 bases removed from V and 7 bases from J, the gap between germline ends came to 9 bases. The germline V gene encodes CDR1 MNHNS and CDR2 SASEGT. The CDR3 spells CASSESRWEQYV. CDR3 coding DNA: TGTGCCAGCAGTGAATCTCGGTGGGAGCAGTACGTC.

This clonotype was picked up many times. The chain is built from TRBV7-2 and TRBJ2-2; 8 nucleotides align to TRBD2. Germline-derived CDR1 and CDR2 are SGHTA and FQGNSA. This CDR3 has 16 amino acids. The ends lost 8 bases at V and 0 bases at J; junction bases unmatched: 8. In DNA form, the CDR3 reads TGTGCCAGCCCCCAGGCTAGCGGGCCGAACACCGGGGAGCTGTTTTTT. This translates into CASPQASGPNTGELFF.

The chain has TRBV5-1 and TRBJ2-5, with TRBD2 matching over 16 bases. Germline V gene data show CDR1 as SGHRS and CDR2 as YFSETQ. The CDR3 runs 19 residues. The ends lost 0 bases at V and 3 bases at J; junction bases unmatched: 8. The DNA of the CDR3 is TGCGCCAGCAGCTTGGACCCCGGGACTAGCGGGGGGGCCGAAGAGACCCAGTACTTC. Protein product: CASSLDPGTSGGAEETQYF.

This clonotype was picked up many times. The rearrangement joins TRBV12-3 or TRBV12-4 to TRBJ2-7; 8 bases agree with TRBD2. The J segment lost 1 base and the V segment lost 3 bases, leaving 11 bases of the junction unmatched. The CDR3 covers 17 residues. The CDR3 DNA reads TGTGCCAGCAGTTTGGAGTTTGTAGCGGGAAGGTCCTACGAGCAGTACTTC. Amino acid sequence: CASSLEFVAGRSYEQYF.

This clonotype was seen many times. V and J are TRBV5-5 and TRBJ1-1, with unresolved D. V was trimmed by 1 base and J by 3 bases, leaving 10 bases between them. The CDR3 spans 14 residues. Germline-derived CDR1 and CDR2 are SGHKS and YYEKEE (reference sequence). The CDR3 DNA sequence: TGTGCCAGCAGCTTGAACCCGCGGGACACTGAAGCTTTCTTT. Protein: CASSLNPRDTEAFF.

J is TRBJ2-3 and V is TRBV12-3 or TRBV12-4; 7 bases line up with TRBD2. V lost 3 bases to trimming and J lost 4 bases; unmatched junction nucleotides: 4. The CDR3 contains 14 residues. This chain's CDR3 is CASSFAGASDTQYF. In nucleotides, the CDR3 is TGTGCCAGCAGTTTCGCGGGAGCCTCAGATACGCAGTATTTT.

The rearrangement uses TRBV7-6 and TRBJ2-1, with unresolved D. The CDR3 extends over 15 amino acids. Germline-derived CDR1 and CDR2 are SGHVS and FNYEAQ. V gave up 5 bases and J gave up 1 base, with 12 bases separating them. The CDR3 DNA reads as TGTGCCAGCAGCCCTTGGGCCAGGTCCTACAATGAGCAGTTCTTC. Its protein is CASSPWARSYNEQFF.

This clonotype has only a few counts. The CDR3 region is CASSLGETTNEKLFF. DNA for the CDR3: TGTGCCAGCAGTTTAGGGGAGACAACTAATGAAAAACTGTTTTTT. This chain connects TRBV28 to TRBJ1-4; D remains unclear. In germline, CDR1 is MDHEN, CDR2 SYDVKM. This CDR3 is built from 15 residues. V lost 2 bases and J lost 0, with 7 bases in between.

This clonotype has more than one count but fewer than ten. CDR3 residues: CATSIGNSPLHF. CDR3 bases: TGTGCCACCTCAATCGGAAATTCACCCCTCCACTTT. The chain uses TRBV15 and TRBJ1-6; D remains unclear. Germline values: CDR1 LNHNV, CDR2 YYDKDF (reference sequence). Deletions cut 8 bases from V and 7 bases from J, with 9 bases between. This CDR3 spans 12 amino acids.